This T cell receptor beta chain appears in the sequencing data of a study of beta chain features in type 1 diabetes. Study context: Examination covered over 85,000,000 sorted cells spanning all samples. Broader study findings: The study found fewer insertions and more deletions at VDJ junctions in type 1 diabetes patients. Patients with Type 1 diabetes showed moderately but significantly shorter TCRB CDR3s in all four CD4+ subsets. Sequencing used cDNA, and cells with high TCR expression could therefore be over-represented.

This clone turned up a few times. Its antigen is still unknown. Naive, central memory, regulatory and stem cell-like memory cells within the CD4+ compartment were sorted using CD45RO/CCR7/CD25/CD127/CD95/CD27. Expressed TCRB transcripts were sequenced after all isolated RNA was converted to cDNA. Measured with immunoSEQ multiplex PCR; TCRdb has only the in-frame clones, and not every one. Here the sample spans about 150,000 clones, roughly 9% being singletons. V was pared by 0 bases and J by 8 bases, with 12 bases of the junction left unmatched. The CDR3 consists of 17 residues. Looked up from germline, CDR1 is MGHRA and CDR2 is YSYEKL.

This clonotype originated in a woman aged 25 to 39 with type 1 diabetes. The material sequenced was central memory CD4+ T cells from blood. This chain joins TRBV4-1 and TRBJ2-1; 8 bases fit TRBD1. The CDR3 is CASSQDRGVQGEDEQFF. The CDR3 coding sequence is TGCGCCAGCAGCCAAGATCGGGGTGTACAGGGGGAGGATGAGCAGTTCTTC.